The rows below give T cell receptor beta chains drawn from one sample of a study of T cells in Graves' hyperthyroidism and ophthalmopathy. One entry per CDR3 protein results from TCRdb running MiXCR on the multiplex PCR reads. The sample carries about 570,000 distinct CDR3 sequences, roughly 15% recorded once. The sequenced sample consisted of blood. The source of these receptors is a middle-aged woman with Graves' hyperthyroidism. Each CDR3 is given with its conserved first and last residue. D genes are given only for firm matches. Where a row states a size, it is once, few, many or the class of an expanded clone; other rows omit it.

CDR3aa: CASRSRVTASYEQYF; CDR3nt: TGTGCCAGCAGATCTCGCGTGACAGCGTCCTACGAGCAGTACTTC; v_gene: TRBV2; d_gene: NA; abundance: many; j_gene: TRBJ2-7
CDR3aa: CASNRQGVFNSPLHF; CDR3nt: TGTGCCAGCAATCGACAGGGGGTTTTTAATTCACCCCTCCACTTT; v_gene: TRBV5-4; d_gene: TRBD1; abundance: NA; j_gene: TRBJ1-6
CDR3aa: CASTGVPSGELFF; CDR3nt: TGTGCCAGCACGGGAGTTCCCTCCGGGGAGCTGTTTTTT; v_gene: TRBV7-3; d_gene: NA; abundance: NA; j_gene: TRBJ2-2
CDR3aa: CASRTPSGSSYEQYF; CDR3nt: TGTGCCAGCAGAACTCCTAGCGGGAGCTCCTACGAGCAGTACTTC; v_gene: TRBV28; d_gene: TRBD2; abundance: many; j_gene: TRBJ2-7
CDR3aa: CASSLFESSGSYEQYF; CDR3nt: TGTGCCAGCAGCTTGTTCGAGTCTAGCGGGAGCTACGAGCAGTACTTC; v_gene: TRBV5-5; d_gene: TRBD2; abundance: many; j_gene: TRBJ2-7
CDR3aa: CASSQELPASGSYNEQFF; CDR3nt: TGTGCCAGCAGCCAAGAGCTCCCCGCTAGCGGCTCCTACAATGAGCAGTTCTTC; v_gene: TRBV4-2; d_gene: TRBD2; abundance: few; j_gene: TRBJ2-1
CDR3aa: CASSDFSGTTGEQYF; CDR3nt: TGTGCCAGCAGCGATTTTTCCGGGACGACAGGGGAGCAGTACTTC; v_gene: TRBV11-1; d_gene: TRBD1; abundance: many; j_gene: TRBJ2-7
CDR3aa: CSVGSRVNYGYTF; CDR3nt: TGCAGCGTGGGTTCACGGGTAAACTATGGCTACACCTTC; v_gene: TRBV29-1; d_gene: NA; abundance: few; j_gene: TRBJ1-2
CDR3aa: CASAGDGTDTQYF; CDR3nt: TGTGCCAGCGCAGGGGACGGCACAGATACGCAGTATTTT; v_gene: TRBV6-1; d_gene: NA; abundance: NA; j_gene: TRBJ2-3
CDR3aa: CASSVGQGGRSAEAFF; CDR3nt: TGTGCCAGCAGCGTCGGACAGGGAGGACGGAGCGCTGAAGCTTTCTTT; v_gene: TRBV28; d_gene: TRBD1; abundance: many; j_gene: TRBJ1-1
CDR3aa: CSARDGGLYGYTF; CDR3nt: TGCAGTGCTAGAGATGGGGGACTCTATGGCTACACCTTC; v_gene: TRBV20-1; d_gene: NA; abundance: NA; j_gene: TRBJ1-2
CDR3aa: CASSWGVIPYNEQFF; CDR3nt: TGTGCCAGCAGTTGGGGCGTTATACCCTACAATGAGCAGTTCTTC; v_gene: TRBV6-1; d_gene: NA; abundance: NA; j_gene: TRBJ2-1
CDR3aa: CAISESFGLAGSYEQYF; CDR3nt: TGTGCCATCAGTGAATCGTTCGGGCTAGCGGGGTCCTACGAGCAGTACTTC; v_gene: TRBV10-3; d_gene: TRBD2; abundance: NA; j_gene: TRBJ2-7
CDR3aa: CASSYSSGKANTGELFF; CDR3nt: TGTGCCAGCAGTTACTCTAGCGGGAAAGCGAACACCGGGGAGCTGTTTTTT; v_gene: TRBV6-2/TRBV6-3; d_gene: TRBD2; abundance: NA; j_gene: TRBJ2-2
CDR3aa: CASSQVEGTEAFF; CDR3nt: TGTGCCAGCAGCCAAGTTGAGGGGACTGAAGCTTTCTTT; v_gene: TRBV3-1; d_gene: NA; abundance: many; j_gene: TRBJ1-1
CDR3aa: CAWSSLSTSGRAGEQFF; CDR3nt: TGTGCCTGGAGTTCCCTCTCGACTAGCGGGAGGGCCGGTGAGCAGTTCTTC; v_gene: TRBV30; d_gene: TRBD2; abundance: NA; j_gene: TRBJ2-1
CDR3aa: CAISGTGASGEKLFF; CDR3nt: TGTGCCATCAGTGGGACAGGGGCTTCTGGAGAAAAACTGTTTTTT; v_gene: TRBV10-3; d_gene: TRBD1; abundance: many; j_gene: TRBJ1-4
CDR3aa: CASSLVARGYEQYF; CDR3nt: TGTGCCAGCAGCTTGGTCGCCAGGGGTTACGAGCAGTACTTC; v_gene: TRBV5-6; d_gene: NA; abundance: many; j_gene: TRBJ2-7
CDR3aa: CASSSFRDRDTEAFF; CDR3nt: TGTGCCAGCAGCTCCTTCCGGGACAGGGACACTGAAGCTTTCTTT; v_gene: TRBV7-9; d_gene: TRBD1; abundance: few; j_gene: TRBJ1-1
CDR3aa: CASSRWGEKLFF; CDR3nt: TGTGCCAGCAGTCGGTGGGGTGAAAAACTGTTTTTT; v_gene: TRBV28; d_gene: NA; abundance: many; j_gene: TRBJ1-4
CDR3aa: CSVEEGPGGRADTQYF; CDR3nt: TGCAGCGTTGAAGAGGGGCCGGGAGGACGGGCAGATACGCAGTATTTT; v_gene: TRBV29-1; d_gene: TRBD2; abundance: many; j_gene: TRBJ2-3
CDR3aa: CASSRTGTSGRALNEQFF; CDR3nt: TGTGCCAGCAGCCGTACCGGGACTAGCGGGAGGGCCCTCAATGAGCAGTTCTTC; v_gene: TRBV14; d_gene: TRBD2; abundance: NA; j_gene: TRBJ2-1
CDR3aa: CASSDRQGRDIQYF; CDR3nt: TGTGCCAGCAGTGATCGACAGGGTAGAGACATTCAGTACTTC; v_gene: TRBV25-1; d_gene: TRBD1; abundance: few; j_gene: TRBJ2-4
CDR3aa: CASSRGAGAQETQYF; CDR3nt: TGCGCCAGCAGCCGTGGGGCGGGGGCCCAAGAGACCCAGTACTTC; v_gene: TRBV5-1; d_gene: NA; abundance: NA; j_gene: TRBJ2-5
CDR3aa: CASSPPPGGYEQYF; CDR3nt: TGTGCCAGCAGCCCCCCTCCGGGCGGCTACGAGCAGTACTTC; v_gene: TRBV9; d_gene: NA; abundance: NA; j_gene: TRBJ2-7
CDR3aa: CASSSNRDGYTF; CDR3nt: TGTGCCAGCTCATCGAACAGGGATGGCTACACCTTC; v_gene: TRBV18; d_gene: NA; abundance: NA; j_gene: TRBJ1-2
CDR3aa: CASSSRLAPPDTQYF; CDR3nt: TGTGCCAGCAGCTCCAGACTAGCGCCCCCAGATACGCAGTATTTT; v_gene: TRBV12-3/TRBV12-4; d_gene: TRBD2; abundance: many; j_gene: TRBJ2-3
CDR3aa: CASSLGGTGVSEQFF; CDR3nt: TGTGCCAGCAGCTTGGGTGGGACAGGGGTTTCTGAGCAGTTCTTC; v_gene: TRBV5-5; d_gene: TRBD1; abundance: many; j_gene: TRBJ2-1
CDR3aa: CASSLVGRGPYEQYF; CDR3nt: TGTGCCAGTAGTCTGGTCGGTAGAGGTCCCTACGAGCAGTACTTC; v_gene: TRBV19; d_gene: NA; abundance: NA; j_gene: TRBJ2-7
CDR3aa: CASVLSGNTIYF; CDR3nt: TGTGCCTCAGTACTCTCTGGAAACACCATATATTTT; v_gene: TRBV6-1; d_gene: NA; abundance: few; j_gene: TRBJ1-3
CDR3aa: CASSLVGGQGSSYEQYF; CDR3nt: TGCGCCAGCAGCTTGGTGGGCGGACAGGGTTCATCCTACGAGCAGTACTTC; v_gene: TRBV5-1; d_gene: TRBD1; abundance: few; j_gene: TRBJ2-7
CDR3aa: CASTGVTGRGANVLTF; CDR3nt: TGTGCCAGCACGGGGGTTACCGGGAGAGGGGCCAACGTCCTGACTTTC; v_gene: TRBV6-2/TRBV6-3; d_gene: NA; abundance: few; j_gene: TRBJ2-6
CDR3aa: CASIRGTNEKLFF; CDR3nt: TGTGCCAGCATCAGGGGAACTAATGAAAAACTGTTTTTT; v_gene: TRBV16; d_gene: NA; abundance: few; j_gene: TRBJ1-4
CDR3aa: CASSLVYSGANVLTF; CDR3nt: TGTGCCAGCAGTTTAGTCTACTCTGGGGCCAACGTCCTGACTTTC; v_gene: TRBV27; d_gene: NA; abundance: NA; j_gene: TRBJ2-6
CDR3aa: CSARPTIYEQYF; CDR3nt: TGCAGTGCTAGACCTACTATTTACGAGCAGTACTTC; v_gene: TRBV20-1; d_gene: NA; abundance: many; j_gene: TRBJ2-7
CDR3aa: CASSYPGDRDEQFF; CDR3nt: TGTGCCAGCAGCTACCCGGGGGATCGGGATGAGCAGTTCTTC; v_gene: TRBV6-1; d_gene: NA; abundance: many; j_gene: TRBJ2-1
CDR3aa: CASSSGGTVTGELFF; CDR3nt: TGTGCCAGCAGCTCGGGCGGGACTGTGACCGGGGAGCTGTTTTTT; v_gene: TRBV7-8; d_gene: NA; abundance: many; j_gene: TRBJ2-2
CDR3aa: CASGLPGEGEQYF; CDR3nt: TGTGCTAGTGGTTTGCCAGGGGAGGGCGAGCAGTACTTC; v_gene: TRBV12-5; d_gene: NA; abundance: many; j_gene: TRBJ2-7
CDR3aa: CASSPVSSDNYEQYF; CDR3nt: TGTGCCAGCAGCCCGGTGAGTAGCGACAACTACGAGCAGTACTTC; v_gene: TRBV5-6; d_gene: NA; abundance: NA; j_gene: TRBJ2-7
CDR3aa: CASSLEGAGRQPQHF; CDR3nt: TGTGCCAGCAGCTTGGAGGGGGCCGGGAGACAGCCCCAGCATTTT; v_gene: TRBV5-5; d_gene: TRBD1; abundance: NA; j_gene: TRBJ1-5
CDR3aa: CASGSVSSGNTIYF; CDR3nt: TGTGCCAGCGGGTCCGTCAGCTCTGGAAACACCATATATTTT; v_gene: TRBV28; d_gene: NA; abundance: few; j_gene: TRBJ1-3
CDR3aa: CATSDLLGTERNEQFF; CDR3nt: TGTGCCACCAGTGATTTGCTTGGGACCGAGAGGAATGAGCAGTTCTTC; v_gene: TRBV27; d_gene: NA; abundance: NA; j_gene: TRBJ2-1
CDR3aa: CATSRTGESDGYTF; CDR3nt: TGTGCCACCAGCCGAACAGGGGAGAGTGATGGCTACACCTTC; v_gene: TRBV24-1; d_gene: TRBD1; abundance: few; j_gene: TRBJ1-2
CDR3aa: CASSYSTGDRGTYEQYF; CDR3nt: TGTGCCAGCAGTTACTCCACCGGGGACAGGGGAACCTACGAGCAGTACTTC; v_gene: TRBV6-5; d_gene: TRBD1; abundance: many; j_gene: TRBJ2-7
CDR3aa: CASSPYLRGAQFF; CDR3nt: TGTGCCAGCAGCCCTTATTTGCGGGGGGCACAGTTCTTC; v_gene: TRBV3-1; d_gene: TRBD2; abundance: many; j_gene: TRBJ2-1